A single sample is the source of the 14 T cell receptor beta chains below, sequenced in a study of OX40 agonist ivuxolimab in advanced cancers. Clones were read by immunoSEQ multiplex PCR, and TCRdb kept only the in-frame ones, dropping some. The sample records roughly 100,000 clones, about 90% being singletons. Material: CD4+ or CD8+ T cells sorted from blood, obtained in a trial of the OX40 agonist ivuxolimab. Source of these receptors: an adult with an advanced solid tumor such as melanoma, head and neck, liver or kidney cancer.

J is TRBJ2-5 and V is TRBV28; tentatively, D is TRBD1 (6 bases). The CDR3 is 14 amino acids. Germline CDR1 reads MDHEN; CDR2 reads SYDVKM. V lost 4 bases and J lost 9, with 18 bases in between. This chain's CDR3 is CASSSNDRFWAQYF. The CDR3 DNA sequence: TGTGCCAGCAGTTCCAACGACAGGTTCTGGGCCCAGTACTTC.

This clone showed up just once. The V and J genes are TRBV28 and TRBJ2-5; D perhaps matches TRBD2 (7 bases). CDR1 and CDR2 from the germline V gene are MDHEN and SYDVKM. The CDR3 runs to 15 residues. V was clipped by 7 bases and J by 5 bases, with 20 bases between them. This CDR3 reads CASIQGGGHSETQYF. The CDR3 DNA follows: TGTGCCAGCATCCAAGGGGGGGGCCACAGTGAGACCCAGTACTTC.

In nucleotides, the CDR3 is TGCGCCAGCAGCCAAGCGGGGGTTTGGCAGGGAAGGAATGAGCAGTTCTTC. Its translation: CASSQAGVWQGRNEQFF. This rearrangement joins TRBV4-3 to TRBJ2-1; TRBD2 might be the D (6 bases). Per germline, CDR1 LGHNA and CDR2 YSLEER. The CDR3 sequence is 17 residues long. The V end was cut by 1 base, the J end by 7 bases, with 20 bases between.

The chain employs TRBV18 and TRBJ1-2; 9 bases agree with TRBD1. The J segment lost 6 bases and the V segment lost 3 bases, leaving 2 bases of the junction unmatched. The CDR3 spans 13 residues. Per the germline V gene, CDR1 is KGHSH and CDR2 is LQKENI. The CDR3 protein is CASSPGQGHGYTF. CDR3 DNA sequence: TGTGCCAGCTCACCCGGACAGGGGCATGGCTACACCTTC.

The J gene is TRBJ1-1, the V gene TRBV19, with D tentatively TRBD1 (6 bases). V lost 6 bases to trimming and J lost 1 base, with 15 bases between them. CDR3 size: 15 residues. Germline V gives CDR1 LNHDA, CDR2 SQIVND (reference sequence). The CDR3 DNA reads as TGTGCCAGTAGCCTACAGGGCGGGGGGAACACTGAAGCTTTCTTT. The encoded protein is CASSLQGGGNTEAFF.

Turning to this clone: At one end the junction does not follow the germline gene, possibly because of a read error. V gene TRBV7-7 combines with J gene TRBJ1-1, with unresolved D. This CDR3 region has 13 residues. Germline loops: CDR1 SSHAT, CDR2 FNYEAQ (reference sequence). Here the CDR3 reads CASSDRQNTEAFF. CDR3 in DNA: TGTGCTAGCAGCGACCGACAGAACACTGAAGCTTTCTTT. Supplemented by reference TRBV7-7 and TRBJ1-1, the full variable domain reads GAGVSQSPRYKVTKRGQDVTLRCDPISSHATLYWYQQALGQGPEFLTYFNYEAQPDKSGLPSDRFSAERPEGSISTLTIQRTEQRDSAMYRCASSDRQNTEAFFGQGTRLTVV.

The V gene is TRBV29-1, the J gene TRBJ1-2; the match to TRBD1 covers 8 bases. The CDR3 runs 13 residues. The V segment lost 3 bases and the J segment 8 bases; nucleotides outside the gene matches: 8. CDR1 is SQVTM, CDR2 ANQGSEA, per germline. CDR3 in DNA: TGCAGCGTTGAGGAGGGGACAGGTAACGGCTACACCTTC. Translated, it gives CSVEEGTGNGYTF. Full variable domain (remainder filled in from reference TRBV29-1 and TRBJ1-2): SAVISQKPSRDICQRGTSLTIQCQVDSQVTMMFWYRQQPGQSLTLIATANQGSEATYESGFVIDKFPISRPNLTFSTLTVSNMSPEDSSIYLCSVEEGTGNGYTFGSGTRLTVV.

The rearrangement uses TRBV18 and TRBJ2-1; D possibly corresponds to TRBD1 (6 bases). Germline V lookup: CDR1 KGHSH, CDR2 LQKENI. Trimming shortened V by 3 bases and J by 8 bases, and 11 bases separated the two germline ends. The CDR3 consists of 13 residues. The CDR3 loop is CASSPFEGDEQFF. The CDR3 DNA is TGTGCCAGCTCACCGTTCGAGGGGGATGAGCAGTTCTTC.

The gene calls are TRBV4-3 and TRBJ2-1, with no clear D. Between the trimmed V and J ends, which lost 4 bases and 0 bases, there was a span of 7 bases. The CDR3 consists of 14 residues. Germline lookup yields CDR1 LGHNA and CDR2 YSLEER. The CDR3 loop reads CASSPSPSYNEQFF. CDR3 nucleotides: TGCGCCAGCAGCCCGTCCCCCTCCTACAATGAGCAGTTCTTC.

The CDR3 DNA reads as TGTGCCAGCAGCACGTGGGGGGCAGATACGCAGTATTTT. The encoded protein is CASSTWGADTQYF. V and J are TRBV7-9 and TRBJ2-3, with a weak D call TRBD2 (6 bases). V dropped 5 bases and J dropped 4 bases, with 10 bases sitting between them. CDR1 and CDR2 (germline): SEHNR, FQNEAQ (reference sequence). The CDR3 is 13 residues long.

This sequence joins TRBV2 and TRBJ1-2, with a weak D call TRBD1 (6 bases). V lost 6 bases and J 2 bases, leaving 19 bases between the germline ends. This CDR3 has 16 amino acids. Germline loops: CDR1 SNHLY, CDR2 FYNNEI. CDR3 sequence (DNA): TGTGCCAGCAGGGGGGCGTGGGTAAGGGCAAACTATGGCTACACCTTC. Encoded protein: CASRGAWVRANYGYTF.

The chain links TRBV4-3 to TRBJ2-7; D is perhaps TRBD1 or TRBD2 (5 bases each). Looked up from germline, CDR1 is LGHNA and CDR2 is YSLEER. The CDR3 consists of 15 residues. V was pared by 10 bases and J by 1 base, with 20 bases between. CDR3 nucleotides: TGCGCCAAAACGAGTGGAGAGGGGAAGTCCTACGAGCAGTACTTC. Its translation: CAKTSGEGKSYEQYF.

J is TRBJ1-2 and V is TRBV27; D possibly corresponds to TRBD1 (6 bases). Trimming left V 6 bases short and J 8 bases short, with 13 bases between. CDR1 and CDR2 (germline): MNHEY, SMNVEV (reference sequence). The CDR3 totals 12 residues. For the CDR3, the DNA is TGTGCCAGCAGGGGGCAGGGGAGGGGCTACACCTTC. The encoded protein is CASRGQGRGYTF.

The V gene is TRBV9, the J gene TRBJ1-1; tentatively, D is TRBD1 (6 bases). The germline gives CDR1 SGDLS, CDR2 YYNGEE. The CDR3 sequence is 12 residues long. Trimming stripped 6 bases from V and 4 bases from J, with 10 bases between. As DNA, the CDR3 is TGTGCCAGCAAGGGGGAGGGCACTGAAGCTTTCTTT. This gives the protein CASKGEGTEAFF.